Sequencing of this TCR beta chain was carried out in a study of blood T cell repertoires in COVID-19 (TCRdb year 2020). Context from the whole study: Collaborator samples came from the United States, Italy and Spain and covered acute and convalescent phases of COVID-19. A de-identified subject ID, COVID-19 status, age in years and sex were almost always included in the sample metadata. Samples were obtained from the ongoing ImmuneRACE study (first 160 participants) and from about 1,300 subjects provided by 6 global collaborators. The repertoires were released in a freely available public database meant as a resource for research on the immune response to SARS-CoV-2. The prospective study material was composed of cDNA or gDNA derived from T cells, B-cell-depleted T cells, or PBMCs. Subjects who had been exposed to COVID-19, were actively infected with it, or had recovered from it provided the deeply sampled blood TCRbeta repertoires that made up the dataset. HLA class I and class II types, where available, came from metadata supplied by the sample provider rather than from assay-based typing.

Participants in the prospective study were enrolled through a virtual design, were aged roughly 18 to 95 years, and lived in 24 United States geographic areas. Cohort assignment in the prospective study relied on participant-reported clinical history from a screening survey and a study questionnaire. For ImmuneRACE Cohort 3, a participant was defined as recovered based on two consecutive negative NP/OP PCR tests, clearance by a healthcare professional, or resolution of symptoms. Mobile phlebotomists in the prospective study collected whole blood, serum and a nasopharyngeal or oropharyngeal swab from every participant. Prospective study participants could optionally give additional blood draws and questionnaires over an approximately 2-month period. Prospective study blood samples were shipped either frozen or at room temperature before DNA extraction. The CDR3 holds 12 amino acids from the cysteine to the phenylalanine. Of all the DNA, just the CDR3 is kept, 36 bases in frame from base 1. A distance of 5 bases separates the germline ends of V and J, which lose 2 bases and 3 bases respectively. The germline V gene encodes CDR1 SGHRS and CDR2 YFSETQ.

TCRbeta CDR3 regions were amplified from genomic DNA by means of the immunoSEQ Assay, a bias-controlled multiplex PCR. On the authors' methods: The number of nucleated cells in each sample was estimated by amplification of reference gene primers within the assay. To quantify the absolute abundance of each unique TCRbeta CDR3 rearrangement, sequence reads were collapsed and filtered. For each sample, productive Simpson clonality was calculated by taking the square root of Simpson's diversity index across productive rearrangements. The immuneACCESS repertoire file appears here via TCRdb, limited to in-frame rearrangements. These files lack a portion of the clones; in checked studies, under half of the deficit traces to unresolved V genes, and the cause of the others is not known. The V and J calls and the clone size are those of that table, but D and trimming were determined from the DNA. This sample comprises almost 250,000 clones, 75% to 90% of them detected only once. Approximately 4.1% of the sample lies in the top ten.

Overall study outcomes, separate from this receptor: The amount of clinical and demographic metadata varied by source and participant and was provided uncurated.

Comment on this clone: What antigen it recognizes has not been identified. No much larger clonotype is one base removed from it; base qualities were not supplied.

The clonotype originates from a woman between 25 and 40 years old who had recovered from COVID-19. The sample consisted of PBMCs or T cells enriched from blood (not recorded which). The V and J genes are TRBV5-1 and TRBJ2-5; a confident D gene designation cannot be given. Read as DNA, the sequence is TGCGCCAGCAGCTTAAACAAAGAGACCCAGTACTTC. Its coded protein is CASSLNKETQYF.